This T cell receptor (beta chain) derives from a study of cytomegalovirus exposure and HLA in healthy donors. Study overall: Earlier results showed approximately 110 million unique TCR beta sequences derived from roughly 200 million T cells. Study-wide results and caveats: Presence/absence analyses rested on an assumption that sequencing depth was roughly uniform across donors. HLA allele associations emerged for 16,951 TCR beta sequences in a later analysis, at 0.05 false discovery rate. Highest at DRB1 and lowest at HLA-C, TCR association rates differed among HLA loci in a later analysis.

About this clone itself: No antigen is known for it.

Primers included in the PCR were 60 Vbeta and 13 Jbeta primers. Some clones are missing from TCRdb's copy, which holds only in-frame ones; the method was immunoSEQ multiplex PCR. The data contain more than 100,000 clones, around three quarters of them seen just once; the ten biggest clones take up 4%. Germline loops: CDR1 MDHEN, CDR2 SYDVKM. This CDR3 is built from 15 residues. V lost 6 bases to trimming and J lost 14 bases; unmatched junction nucleotides: 15. This sequence originates from a man aged 50 or older in good health and CMV-seropositive. Input material: PBMCs. J is TRBJ1-6 and V is TRBV28; 8 bases match TRBD1. CDR3 loop: CASSRDRPGGGSLHF. As DNA, the CDR3 is TGTGCCAGCAGCCGGGACAGGCCCGGCGGTGGGTCCCTCCACTTT. Supplemented by reference TRBV28 and TRBJ1-6, the full variable domain reads DVKVTQSSRYLVKRTGEKVFLECVQDMDHENMFWYRQDPGLGLRLIYFSYDVKMKEKGDIPEGYSVSREKKERFSLILESASTNQTSMYLCASSRDRPGGGSLHFGNGTRLTVT.